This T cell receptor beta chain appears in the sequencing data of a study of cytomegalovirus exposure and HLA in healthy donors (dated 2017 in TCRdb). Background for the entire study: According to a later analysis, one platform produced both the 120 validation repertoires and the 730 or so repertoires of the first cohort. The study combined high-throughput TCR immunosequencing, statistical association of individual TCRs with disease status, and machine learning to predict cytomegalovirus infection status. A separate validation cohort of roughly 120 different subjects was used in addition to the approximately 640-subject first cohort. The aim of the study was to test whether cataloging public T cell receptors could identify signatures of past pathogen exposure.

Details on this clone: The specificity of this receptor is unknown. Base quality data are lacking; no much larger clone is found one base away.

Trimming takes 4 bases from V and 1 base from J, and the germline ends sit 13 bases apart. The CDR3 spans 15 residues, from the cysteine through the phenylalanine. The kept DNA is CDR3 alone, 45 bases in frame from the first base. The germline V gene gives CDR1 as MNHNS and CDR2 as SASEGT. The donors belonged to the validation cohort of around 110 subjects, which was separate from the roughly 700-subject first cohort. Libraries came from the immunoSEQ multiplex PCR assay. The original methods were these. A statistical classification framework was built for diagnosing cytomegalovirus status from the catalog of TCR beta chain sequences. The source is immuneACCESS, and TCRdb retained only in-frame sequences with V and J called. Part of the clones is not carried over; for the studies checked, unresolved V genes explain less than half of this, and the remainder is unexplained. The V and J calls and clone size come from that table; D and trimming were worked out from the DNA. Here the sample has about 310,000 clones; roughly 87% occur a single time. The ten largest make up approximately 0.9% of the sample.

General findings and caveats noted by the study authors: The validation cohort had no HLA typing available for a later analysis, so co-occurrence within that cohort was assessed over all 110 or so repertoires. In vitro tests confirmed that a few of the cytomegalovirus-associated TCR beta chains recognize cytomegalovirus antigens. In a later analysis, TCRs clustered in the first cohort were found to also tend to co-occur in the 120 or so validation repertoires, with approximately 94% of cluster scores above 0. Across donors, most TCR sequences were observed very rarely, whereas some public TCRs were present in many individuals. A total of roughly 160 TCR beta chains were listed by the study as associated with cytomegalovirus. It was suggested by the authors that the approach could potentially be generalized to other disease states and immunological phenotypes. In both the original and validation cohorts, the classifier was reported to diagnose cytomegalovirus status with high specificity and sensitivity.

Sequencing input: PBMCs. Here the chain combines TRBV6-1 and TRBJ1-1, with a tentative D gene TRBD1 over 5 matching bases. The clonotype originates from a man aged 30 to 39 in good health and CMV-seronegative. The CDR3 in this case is CASSGLHGANTEAFF. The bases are TGTGCCAGCAGTGGACTTCATGGGGCGAACACTGAAGCTTTCTTT.